A selection of T cell receptor beta chains follows, all from one sample in a study of blood T cells in healthy people across ages. TCRdb itself ran the 5' RACE reads through MiXCR, one entry per CDR3 protein. The table shows some 790,000 distinct CDR3 sequences, with around 28% occurring only once. Sequenced material: blood. The receptors here all came from a woman older than 75 in good health. CDR3s include the opening cysteine and the closing phenylalanine or tryptophan. The D gene is left open where the match is weak. Clone size appears in some rows only: once, few, many, or a class for an expanded clone.

D gene,J gene,clone size,V gene,CDR3 protein,CDR3 DNA
.,TRBJ2-1,many,TRBV2,CASSDGGGRFNEQFF,TGTGCCAGCAGTGACGGAGGGGGCCGATTCAATGAGCAGTTCTTC
TRBD1,TRBJ2-2,.,TRBV20-1,CSAPNRAGGNTGELFF,TGCAGTGCCCCTAACCGGGCAGGGGGCAACACCGGGGAGCTGTTTTTT
TRBD1,TRBJ1-6,many,TRBV7-2,CASSLRTGGRSSYNSPLHF,TGTGCCAGCAGCTTAAGGACAGGGGGCAGGTCATCCTATAATTCACCCCTCCACTTT
TRBD2,TRBJ2-5,many,TRBV12-3/TRBV12-4,CASSLGGGGKETQYF,TGTGCCAGCAGCTTAGGTGGCGGGGGGAAAGAGACCCAGTACTTC
.,TRBJ2-2,.,TRBV20-1,CSAIEGTTGELFF,TGCAGTGCTATCGAGGGTACCACCGGGGAGCTGTTTTTT
.,TRBJ2-1,many,TRBV5-5,CASSLARGDSYNEQFF,TGTGCCAGCAGCTTGGCCCGAGGGGACTCCTACAATGAGCAGTTCTTC
TRBD1,TRBJ1-1,.,TRBV18,CASSPATGARVNTEAFF,TGTGCCAGCTCACCGGCTACAGGGGCGCGGGTGAACACTGAAGCTTTCTTT
.,TRBJ2-1,many,TRBV7-2,CASSLQGEQFF,TGTGCCAGCAGCCTGCAAGGTGAGCAGTTCTTC
TRBD1,TRBJ2-5,many,TRBV11-2,CASSLSLRGHGETQYF,TGTGCCAGCAGCTTATCGCTCAGGGGGCATGGAGAGACCCAGTACTTC
.,TRBJ2-1,many,TRBV7-7,CAISDPVRHNEQFF,TGTGCTATCTCCGACCCAGTACGACACAATGAGCAGTTCTTC
.,TRBJ1-2,many,TRBV28,CASTSGARPHGYTF,TGTGCCAGCACATCAGGGGCGCGACCCCATGGCTACACCTTC
.,TRBJ2-1,many,TRBV4-3,CASSQRTGAYEQFF,TGCGCCAGCAGCCAACGGACGGGGGCCTATGAGCAGTTCTTC
.,TRBJ1-6,many,TRBV20-1,CSAPLGGGANSPLHF,TGCAGTGCCCCTCTCGGGGGGGGCGCCAATTCACCCCTCCACTTT
.,TRBJ2-3,once,TRBV12-3/TRBV12-4,CASSVTVGAQYF,TGTGCCAGCAGTGTGACAGTCGGTGCGCAGTATTTT
.,TRBJ1-5,few,TRBV10-3,CAISGSTEGQPQHF,TGTGCCATCAGTGGATCGACGGAGGGCCAGCCCCAGCATTTT
.,TRBJ2-4,many,TRBV5-1,CASSGPDLGIQYF,TGCGCCAGCAGCGGCCCAGACTTAGGCATTCAGTACTTC
TRBD1,TRBJ2-3,many,TRBV5-1,CASSLPQGVADTQYF,TGCGCCAGCAGCTTGCCTCAGGGGGTAGCGGATACGCAGTATTTT
.,TRBJ1-2,many,TRBV15,CATSRVSGDGYTF,TGTGCCACCAGCAGAGTCAGCGGGGATGGCTACACCTTC
TRBD2,TRBJ2-4,.,TRBV5-1,CASSFGSGGAKNIQYF,TGCGCCAGCAGCTTCGGTAGCGGGGGAGCCAAAAACATTCAGTACTTC
.,TRBJ2-5,few,TRBV30,CAWSPQQGTETQYF,TGTGCCTGGAGCCCCCAACAGGGTACCGAGACCCAGTACTTC
TRBD1,TRBJ1-1,few,TRBV3-1,CASSLKTGFTEAFF,TGTGCCAGCAGCCTCAAGACAGGGTTCACTGAAGCTTTCTTT
.,TRBJ1-5,few,TRBV6-2/TRBV6-3,CASSYRTLSNQPQHF,TGTGCCAGCAGTTACCGGACCTTGAGCAATCAGCCCCAGCATTTT
.,TRBJ1-2,many,TRBV28,CASSSYSPGYGYTF,TGTGCCAGCAGTTCTTACTCCCCGGGGTATGGCTACACCTTC
TRBD1,TRBJ1-3,.,TRBV6-5,CASSYSGQGRSGNTIYF,TGTGCCAGCAGTTACTCAGGACAGGGAAGATCTGGAAACACCATATATTTT
TRBD1,TRBJ2-2,once,TRBV5-1,CASSFRDRGSGELFF,TGCGCCAGCAGCTTCCGGGACAGGGGGTCCGGGGAGCTGTTTTTT
.,TRBJ2-6,few,TRBV6-6,CASRPTGANVRTF,TGTGCCAGCAGACCCACTGGGGCCAACGTCCGGACTTTC
TRBD1,TRBJ2-7,.,TRBV5-1,CASSRGQVSRYEQYF,TGCGCCAGCAGCCGGGGACAGGTCTCTCGCTACGAGCAGTACTTC
.,TRBJ2-3,.,TRBV12-3/TRBV12-4,CASSLAGTDVQYF,TGTGCCAGCAGTTTAGCGGGCACAGATGTGCAGTATTTT
.,TRBJ2-7,few,TRBV9,CASSVAAGNYEQYF,TGTGCCAGCAGCGTAGCTGCAGGGAACTACGAGCAGTACTTC
.,TRBJ1-2,.,TRBV9,CASSGGPTPGGYTF,TGTGCCAGCAGCGGGGGACCGACGCCGGGTGGCTACACCTTC
TRBD2,TRBJ2-1,many,TRBV20-1,CSARVRTSPTGSYNEQFF,TGCAGTGCTAGAGTAAGGACTAGCCCAACGGGCTCCTACAATGAGCAGTTCTTC
TRBD2,TRBJ2-3,.,TRBV6-1,CASSSPVRSSGRSTDTQYF,TGTGCCAGCAGCTCCCCGGTGCGGTCTAGCGGGAGGAGCACAGATACGCAGTATTTT
TRBD1,TRBJ2-3,many,TRBV6-5,CASRQGNTDTQYF,TGTGCCAGTAGACAGGGTAACACAGATACGCAGTATTTT
.,TRBJ2-3,many,TRBV7-2,CASSLGSGARTDTQYF,TGTGCCAGCAGCTTAGGGTCCGGGGCGCGCACAGATACGCAGTATTTT
.,TRBJ1-1,many,TRBV7-2,CASRRGRGSPEAFF,TGTGCCAGCCGGAGGGGGAGGGGGTCGCCTGAAGCTTTCTTT
TRBD1,TRBJ1-6,.,TRBV7-9,CASSFPGGGSPLHF,TGTGCCAGCAGCTTTCCAGGGGGGGGCTCACCCCTCCACTTT
TRBD1,TRBJ1-2,.,TRBV6-5,CASTPTGGSYGYTF,TGTGCCAGCACCCCGACAGGGGGCAGCTATGGCTACACCTTC
.,TRBJ1-4,.,TRBV9,CASNVQQGPNEKLFF,TGTGCCAGCAACGTACAACAGGGACCTAATGAAAAACTGTTTTTT
.,TRBJ2-3,many,TRBV12-3/TRBV12-4,CASSPDGLSTDTQYF,TGTGCCAGCAGTCCAGATGGGCTTAGCACAGATACGCAGTATTTT
.,TRBJ2-5,.,TRBV5-1,CASSLNAEAAYNEQYF,TGCGCCAGTTCCCTTAATGCAGAGGCTGCCTACAATGAGCAGTACTTC
.,TRBJ1-2,many,TRBV20-1,CSASSVGGSHGYTF,TGCAGTGCTAGTTCGGTGGGGGGTAGTCATGGCTACACCTTC
.,TRBJ2-5,many,TRBV5-1,CASSGGTVGETQYF,TGCGCCAGCAGCGGGGGGACAGTCGGAGAGACCCAGTACTTC
.,TRBJ2-5,.,TRBV7-2,CASSLLRQAETQYF,TGTGCCAGCAGCTTGCTACGGCAGGCTGAGACCCAGTACTTC
TRBD1,TRBJ1-6,many,TRBV7-9,CASSLTGSNSPLHF,TGTGCCAGCAGCCTGACAGGGAGCAATTCACCCCTCCACTTT
TRBD1,TRBJ2-1,.,TRBV27,CASTLGQNSYNEQFF,TGTGCCAGCACCTTGGGACAGAACTCCTACAATGAGCAGTTCTTC
.,TRBJ2-5,many,TRBV18,CASSPDPTAQYF,TGTGCCAGCTCACCCGACCCGACGGCCCAGTACTTC
.,TRBJ2-7,many,TRBV7-9,CASSLGQETYEQYF,TGTGCCAGCAGCTTAGGACAGGAAACTTACGAGCAGTACTTC
.,TRBJ2-2,.,TRBV3-1,CASSQRGTTGELFF,TGTGCCAGCAGCCAAAGGGGCACCACCGGGGAGCTGTTTTTT
TRBD2,TRBJ2-1,.,TRBV4-2,CANSPLGLAGVNEQFF,TGTGCCAACAGCCCCCTCGGACTAGCGGGAGTCAATGAGCAGTTCTTC
TRBD1,TRBJ2-5,.,TRBV6-5,CASRGTGRGETQYF,TGTGCCAGCAGAGGGACAGGGAGGGGAGAGACCCAGTACTTC
.,TRBJ1-4,.,TRBV6-1,CASSDGRISNEKLFF,TGTGCCAGCAGTGACGGGAGGATATCAAATGAAAAACTGTTTTTT
TRBD1,TRBJ2-2,.,TRBV29-1,CSVLNPGTGATGELFF,TGCAGCGTTCTGAATCCCGGGACAGGGGCCACCGGGGAGCTGTTTTTT
.,TRBJ2-3,many,TRBV7-2,CASSLGAGGGGDTQYF,TGTGCCAGCAGCTTAGGTGCCGGGGGTGGTGGAGATACGCAGTATTTT
TRBD2,TRBJ2-1,.,TRBV29-1,CSVDVRGSYNEQFF,TGCAGCGTTGATGTGCGGGGGTCCTACAATGAGCAGTTCTTC
TRBD1,TRBJ1-2,many,TRBV6-1,CASSESGQGTYGYTF,TGTGCCAGCAGTGAGTCGGGACAGGGCACCTATGGCTACACCTTC
TRBD1,TRBJ1-1,many,TRBV20-1,CSASVAGGIYAEAFF,TGCAGTGCTAGTGTGGCAGGGGGCATATACGCTGAAGCTTTCTTT
.,TRBJ2-7,many,TRBV27,CASSFLGAGYEQYF,TGTGCCAGCAGTTTTCTAGGGGCGGGTTACGAGCAGTACTTC
TRBD1,TRBJ1-1,.,TRBV20-1,CSASDRGAEAFF,TGCAGTGCTAGCGACAGGGGCGCTGAAGCTTTCTTT
.,TRBJ1-6,once,TRBV20-1,CSARPIGPYSPPHF,TGCAGTGCTAGGCCCATTGGACCGTATTCGCCCCCCCACTTT